This T cell receptor (beta chain) was captured by sequencing in a study of regulatory T cells in long-lasting Graves disease. The time point is: newly diagnosed GD, antithyroid drugs for less than 3 months. PBMCs were the source of the RNA used for TCR sequencing. By American Thyroid Association guidelines, Graves' disease was diagnosed in the cohort. Construction of the TCR beta libraries employed iRepertoire HTBI primers in conjunction with Arm-PCR of CDR3 regions. Each CDR3 protein is one row after TCRdb ran MiXCR on the multiplex PCR reads. The sample carries hundreds of thousands of distinct CDR3 sequences, 15% to 18% recorded once. There are 14 residues in the CDR3. The V gene lost 4 bases and the J gene lost 5 bases, with 12 bases spanning the gap. Per the germline V gene, CDR1 is LNHNV and CDR2 is YYDKDF (reference sequence). This clonotype was counted at least ten times.

This TCR derives from a female donor with Graves disease. Sample: peripheral blood mononuclear cells (PBMCs), taken at new diagnosis, from a patient treated with antithyroid drugs. The gene calls are TRBV15 and TRBJ1-5; TRBD1 might be the D (5 bases). The CDR3 coding sequence is TGTGCCACCAGCATACGACAGCGAGATCAGCCCCAGCATTTT. Protein sequence: CATSIRQRDQPQHF. Full variable domain (remainder filled in from reference TRBV15 and TRBJ1-5): DAMVIQNPRYQVTQFGKPVTLSCSQTLNHNVMYWYQQKSSQAPKLLFHYYDKDFNNEADTPDNFQSRRPNTSFCFLDIRSPGLGDTAMYLCATSIRQRDQPQHFGDGTRLSIL.